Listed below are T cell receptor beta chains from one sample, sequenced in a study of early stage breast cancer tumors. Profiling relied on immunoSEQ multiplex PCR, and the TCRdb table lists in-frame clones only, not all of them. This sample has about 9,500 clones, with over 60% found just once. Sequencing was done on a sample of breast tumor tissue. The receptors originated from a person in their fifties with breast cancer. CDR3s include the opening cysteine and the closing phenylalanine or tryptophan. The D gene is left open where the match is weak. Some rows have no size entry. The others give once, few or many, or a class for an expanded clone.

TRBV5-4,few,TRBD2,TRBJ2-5,CASSLAFRSGGGRETQYF,TGTGCCAGCAGCTTGGCCTTCAGGAGCGGGGGCGGGAGGGAGACCCAGTACTTC
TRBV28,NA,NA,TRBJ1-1,CASSYGPRAEAFF,TGTGCCAGCAGTTACGGGCCGCGGGCTGAAGCTTTCTTT
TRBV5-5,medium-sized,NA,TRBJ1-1,CASSLVPTFNTEAFF,TGTGCCAGCAGCTTGGTCCCCACGTTCAACACTGAAGCTTTCTTT
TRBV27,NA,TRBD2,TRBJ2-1,CASSPGTSGYNEQFF,TGTGCCAGCAGTCCAGGGACTAGCGGATACAATGAGCAGTTCTTC
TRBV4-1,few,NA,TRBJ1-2,CASSQESRLGGQDDF,TGCGCCAGCAGCCAAGAGTCTCGGTTAGGGGGGCAGGACGACTTC
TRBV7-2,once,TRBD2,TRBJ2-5,CASSLAISGRETQYF,TGTGCCAGCAGCTTAGCGATTAGCGGGAGAGAGACCCAGTACTTC
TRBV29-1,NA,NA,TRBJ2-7,CSATSRSYEQYF,TGCAGCGCTACCTCTAGGTCCTACGAGCAGTACTTC
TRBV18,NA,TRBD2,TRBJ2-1,CASSPVAGGPNEQFF,TGTGCCAGCTCACCAGTCGCGGGGGGCCCCAATGAGCAGTTCTTC
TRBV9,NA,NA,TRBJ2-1,CASSGGMGNEQFF,TGTGCCAGCAGCGGAGGCATGGGGAATGAGCAGTTCTTC
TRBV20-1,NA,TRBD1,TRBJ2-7,CGTGVPYEQYF,TGCGGGACAGGGGTGCCCTACGAGCAGTACTTC